Listed here are 20 T cell receptor beta chains from one sample, sequenced in a study of shared clonotypes between healthy human individuals (dated by TCRdb to 2018 to 2021). Libraries came from the immunoSEQ multiplex PCR assay. Here the immuneACCESS table is served through TCRdb, limited to in-frame sequences with V and J called. Missing clones are a known gap in these copies; in checked studies unresolved V genes cover under half, and the rest lacks a known reason. The sample table shows over a million clones, and 95% to 99% are seen once. Clones ranked in the top ten supply roughly 0.42% of the sample. Sample: naive CD4+ T cells sorted from blood. Read against the paper, the sample's cell subset or site label means: CD45RA+ positively selected. The receptors were gathered from a man aged 30 to 39 in good health.

The genes are TRBV5-1 and TRBJ2-1; weak D call: TRBD1 (6 bases). V shed 1 base and J shed 0 bases, with 11 bases lying between them. The CDR3 has 16 residues. CDR1 and CDR2 from the germline V gene are SGHRS and YFSETQ. The CDR3 region has the DNA TGCGCCAGCAGCTTGCTCGGGACAAGCTCCTACAATGAGCAGTTCTTC. This translates into CASSLLGTSSYNEQFF.

This rearrangement joins TRBV5-1 to TRBJ1-1, with no clear D. The germline CDR1 and CDR2 sequences are SGHRS and YFSETQ. The CDR3 contains 16 residues. The V gene lost 4 bases and the J gene lost 2 bases, with 18 bases spanning the gap. DNA for the CDR3: TGCGCCAGCAGCGCCCAGAATCTTGGGGTTAACACTGAAGCTTTCTTT. Amino acids: CASSAQNLGVNTEAFF.

J is TRBJ2-7 and V is TRBV18; 13 nucleotides line up with TRBD2. Unmatched junction bases numbered 14, after V lost 3 bases and J lost 6 bases. This CDR3 region has 18 residues. Germline V lookup: CDR1 KGHSH, CDR2 LQKENI. CDR3 loop: CASSPLGLAGASPGEQYF. Written as DNA, the CDR3 is TGTGCCAGCTCACCGCTAGGACTAGCGGGAGCGTCCCCTGGCGAGCAGTACTTC.

The rearrangement joins TRBV7-3 to TRBJ2-1; 7 positions match TRBD2. Germline assignment: CDR1 SGHTA and CDR2 FQGTGA. Trimming cost V 2 bases and J 4 bases; bases outside gene matches: 11. This CDR3 region has 17 residues. Written as DNA, the CDR3 is TGTGCCAGCAGCTTAGGAGGGAGGGCCGGTGGATACAATGAGCAGTTCTTC. Its protein product is CASSLGGRAGGYNEQFF.

The CDR3 DNA sequence: TGTGCCAGCAGATTGGACAGGATGAACACTGAAGCTTTCTTT. Protein product: CASRLDRMNTEAFF. V gene TRBV6-5 combines with J gene TRBJ1-1; 7 bases map to TRBD1. The CDR3 runs 14 residues. Germline V gene sequence: CDR1 MNHEY, CDR2 SVGAGI. V gave up 6 bases and J gave up 0 bases; unmatched junction bases: 4.

The genes are TRBV11-2 and TRBJ2-7, with D perhaps TRBD2 (6 bases). This CDR3 is built from 15 residues. Germline-derived CDR1 and CDR2 are SGHAT and FQNNGV. The germline V and J ends were trimmed by 4 bases and 2 bases, with 15 bases remaining between them. The CDR3 DNA reads as TGTGCCAGCAGCTCTTTTTTAGCGGCGCCCTACGAGCAGTACTTC. Translating gives CASSSFLAAPYEQYF.

This sequence joins TRBV19 and TRBJ2-3; D possibly corresponds to TRBD1 (6 bases). The V and J ends lost 3 bases and 0 bases respectively, with 13 bases between them. Germline CDR1 and CDR2: LNHDA and SQIVND (reference sequence). CDR3 size: 16 residues. In nucleotides, the CDR3 is TGTGCCAGTAGTATCAGTTTGAGGGGGAGCACAGATACGCAGTATTTT. Its translation is CASSISLRGSTDTQYF.

This chain links TRBV5-8 with TRBJ2-7, with 9 bases fitting TRBD1. The length of the CDR3 is 18 residues. V was pared by 1 base and J by 5 bases, with 16 bases of the junction left unmatched. Germline CDR1 is SGHTS and CDR2 is YDEGEE. CDR3 protein: CASSLLTGGEFSLHEQYF. The CDR3 coding sequence is TGTGCCAGCAGCTTGTTAACAGGGGGCGAATTTTCGCTGCACGAGCAGTACTTC.

This clone showed up just once. This chain connects TRBV6-5 to TRBJ2-7; possible D gene TRBD1, 6 bases. V was trimmed by 1 base and J by 2 bases, leaving 12 bases between them. Germline V lookup: CDR1 MNHEY, CDR2 SVGAGI. The CDR3 totals 15 residues. The CDR3 nucleotides read TGTGCCAGCAGTTACTGGGGCGCAGGGGCCTACGAGCAGTACTTC. It encodes CASSYWGAGAYEQYF.

This clone was seen just once. The chain uses TRBV28 and TRBJ2-3; the D gene is possibly TRBD2 (5 bases). V was shortened by 5 bases and J by 2 bases, with 14 bases between the two germline ends. The CDR3 spans 15 residues. The germline V gene encodes CDR1 MDHEN and CDR2 SYDVKM. The CDR3 DNA sequence: TGTGCCAGCAGTCCAAGACTACTCCTCACAGATACGCAGTATTTT. It codes for CASSPRLLLTDTQYF.

The chain couples TRBV28 to TRBJ1-5, with D unresolved. Germline V gene sequence: CDR1 MDHEN, CDR2 SYDVKM. Trimming shortened V by 3 bases and J by 11 bases, and 17 bases separated the two germline ends. The CDR3 contains 14 residues. CDR3: CASSFGETVTAQHF. The CDR3 DNA reads TGTGCCAGCAGTTTTGGTGAAACAGTGACGGCCCAGCATTTT.

This clone appeared a single time. This chain links TRBV6-1 with TRBJ2-3; 15 nucleotides agree with TRBD2. The CDR3 is made up of 16 amino acids. Per germline, CDR1 MNHNS and CDR2 SASEGT. V shed 4 bases and J 4 bases; nucleotides not matched to a gene: 3. The CDR3 is CASSGRTSGRADTQYF. CDR3 bases: TGTGCCAGCAGTGGCCGGACTAGCGGGAGGGCAGATACGCAGTATTTT.

Turning to this clone: At the DNA level, this CDR3 is encoded by other sequences in the same sample as well. The V and J genes are TRBV9 and TRBJ2-5, with D tentatively TRBD2 (6 bases). The germline V gene has CDR1 SGDLS and CDR2 YYNGEE. The V end lost 2 bases, the J end lost 2 bases, and 7 bases lay between the germline ends. The CDR3 loop spans 13 amino acids. This CDR3 is CASSVSGQETQYF. The CDR3, as DNA: TGTGCCAGCAGCGTCAGCGGGCAAGAGACCCAGTACTTC.

V and J are TRBV11-2 and TRBJ2-7, with TRBD2 as a possible D gene (6 bases). This CDR3 is 14 amino acids long. V lost 5 bases, J lost 3 bases, and 14 bases lay in between. CDR1 and CDR2 from the germline V gene are SGHAT and FQNNGV. CDR3 protein: CASSQNYGGYEQYF. CDR3 in DNA: TGTGCCAGCAGCCAAAATTACGGGGGCTACGAGCAGTACTTC.

The chain has TRBV29-1 and TRBJ2-1; 10 bases match TRBD2. Trimming at V came to 4 bases and at J to 5 bases, leaving 2 bases not matched to a gene. The germline gives CDR1 SQVTM, CDR2 ANQGSEA. The CDR3 sequence is 13 residues long. The CDR3 region has the DNA TGCAGCGTTGCCAGCGGGAGGGACAATGAGCAGTTCTTC. Translation: CSVASGRDNEQFF.

J is TRBJ2-5 and V is TRBV29-1, with D perhaps matching TRBD1 (5 bases). CDR3 length: 13 residues. The germline V gene has CDR1 SQVTM and CDR2 ANQGSEA. The V end was cut by 2 bases, the J end by 6 bases, with 13 bases between. CDR3 sequence: CSVEQGLGKTQYF. The CDR3 DNA sequence: TGCAGCGTTGAACAGGGTCTGGGTAAGACCCAGTACTTC.

V and J are TRBV7-3 and TRBJ1-1; the match to TRBD1 covers 7 bases. The CDR3 covers 16 residues. Germline V gives CDR1 SGHTA, CDR2 FQGTGA. The ends lost 8 bases at V and 1 base at J; junction bases unmatched: 13. The CDR3 here is CASPPVRGPPNTEAFF. CDR3 coding DNA: TGTGCCAGCCCCCCGGTTAGGGGGCCCCCGAACACTGAAGCTTTCTTT.

The chain joins TRBV7-9 to TRBJ2-2; D possibly uses TRBD1 or TRBD2 (5 bases each). The ends were cut back, 6 bases at V and 6 bases at J, with 17 bases in the middle. Germline-derived CDR1 and CDR2 are SEHNR and FQNEAQ (reference sequence). The CDR3 is 15 amino acids. CDR3 amino acids: CASRPGWGFSGELFF. Here the CDR3 DNA reads TGTGCCAGCAGACCAGGGTGGGGGTTCTCCGGGGAGCTGTTTTTT.

This rearrangement joins TRBV5-1 to TRBJ2-7; 12 bases map to TRBD2. There are 14 residues in the CDR3. V trimming: 3 bases; J trimming: 10 bases; junction bases outside the gene matches: 8. CDR1 and CDR2 from the germline V gene are SGHRS and YFSETQ. This chain's CDR3 is CASSSASGRVPQYF. The DNA for the CDR3 is TGCGCCAGCAGCTCGGCTAGCGGGAGGGTCCCACAGTACTTC.

This clone was detected once. The chain uses TRBV9 and TRBJ2-1; 10 positions match TRBD2. Germline V gives CDR1 SGDLS, CDR2 YYNGEE. J was trimmed by 5 bases and V by 0 bases; bases with no gene match: 2. CDR3 size: 15 residues. CDR3 sequence reads: CASSVASGSHNEQFF. As DNA, the CDR3 is TGTGCCAGCAGCGTAGCTAGCGGGAGCCACAATGAGCAGTTCTTC.